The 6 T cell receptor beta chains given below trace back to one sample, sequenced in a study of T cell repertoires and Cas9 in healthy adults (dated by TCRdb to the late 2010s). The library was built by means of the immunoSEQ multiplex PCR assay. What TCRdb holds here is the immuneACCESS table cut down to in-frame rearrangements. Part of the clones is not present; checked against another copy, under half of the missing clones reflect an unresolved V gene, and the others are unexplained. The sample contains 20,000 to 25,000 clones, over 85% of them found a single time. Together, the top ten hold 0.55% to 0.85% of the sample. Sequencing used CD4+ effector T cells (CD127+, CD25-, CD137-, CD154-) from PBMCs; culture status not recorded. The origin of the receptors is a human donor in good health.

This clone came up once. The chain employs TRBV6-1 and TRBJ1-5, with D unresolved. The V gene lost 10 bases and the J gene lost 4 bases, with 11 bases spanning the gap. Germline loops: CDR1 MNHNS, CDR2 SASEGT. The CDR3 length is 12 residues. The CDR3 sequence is CATEMGNQPQHF. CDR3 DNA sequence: TGTGCCACCGAAATGGGAAATCAGCCCCAGCATTTT.

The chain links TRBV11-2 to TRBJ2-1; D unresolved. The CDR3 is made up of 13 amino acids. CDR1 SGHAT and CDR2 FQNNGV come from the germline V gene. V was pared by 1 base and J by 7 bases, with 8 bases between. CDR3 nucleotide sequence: TGTGCCAGCAGCTTAGTGCGCATGAATGAGCAGTTCTTC. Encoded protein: CASSLVRMNEQFF.

In DNA form, the CDR3 reads TGCGCCAGCAGCTTGGGCCGGTGGGGGGCCCAAGAGACCCAGTACTTC. This gives the protein CASSLGRWGAQETQYF. The chain couples TRBV5-1 to TRBJ2-5; D tentatively reads TRBD1 or TRBD2 (6 bases each). Trimming removed 0 bases from V and 1 base from J, with 13 bases in between. CDR3 length: 16 residues. Per the germline V gene, CDR1 is SGHRS and CDR2 is YFSETQ.

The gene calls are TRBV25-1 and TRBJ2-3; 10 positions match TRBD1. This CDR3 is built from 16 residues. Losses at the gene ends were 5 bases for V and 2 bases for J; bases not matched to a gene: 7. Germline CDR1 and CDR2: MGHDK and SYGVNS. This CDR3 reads CASSQTGQGYTDTQYF. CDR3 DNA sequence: TGTGCCAGCAGTCAAACGGGACAGGGGTACACAGATACGCAGTATTTT.

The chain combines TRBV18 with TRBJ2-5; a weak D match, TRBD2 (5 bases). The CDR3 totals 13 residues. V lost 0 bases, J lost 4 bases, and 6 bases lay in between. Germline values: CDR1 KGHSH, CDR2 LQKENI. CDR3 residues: CASSPPAGETQYF. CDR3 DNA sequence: TGTGCCAGCTCACCACCGGCGGGAGAGACCCAGTACTTC.

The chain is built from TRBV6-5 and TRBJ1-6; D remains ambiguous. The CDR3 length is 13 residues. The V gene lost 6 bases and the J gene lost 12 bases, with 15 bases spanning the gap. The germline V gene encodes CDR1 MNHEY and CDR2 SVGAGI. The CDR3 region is CASRRTGPLPLHF. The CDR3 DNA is TGTGCCAGCAGGCGGACCGGGCCGCTACCCCTCCACTTT.